These T cell receptor beta chains were read from a single sample in a study of cytotoxic CD8 clonotypes in ibrutinib-treated CLL. Sequenced by immunoSEQ multiplex PCR; TCRdb stores in-frame clones only, minus some. The data contain just over 200,000 clones, 70% of them seen just once; the ten biggest clones take up approximately 6.3%. The sample here was PBMCs, taken after 12 months of ibrutinib treatment. These TCRs come from a human donor with chronic lymphocytic leukemia. Both conserved end residues are part of each CDR3. Each record gives: J gene, clone size, D gene, V gene, CDR3 DNA, CDR3 protein. A D gene is named only where the DNA matches it firmly. Size is stated for part of the rows, as once, few or many counts, or as a class when the clone is expanded.

j_gene: TRBJ2-7
abundance: -
d_gene: -
v_gene: TRBV4-2
CDR3nt: TGTGCCAGCAGCCAAGACTTCAGGTCCTACGAGCAGTACTTC
CDR3aa: CASSQDFRSYEQYF

j_gene: TRBJ2-1
abundance: -
d_gene: TRBD1
v_gene: TRBV7-2
CDR3nt: TGTGCCAGCAGCTTCCGAAGTGACAGGGGGAGCTCCTACAATGAGCAGTTCTTC
CDR3aa: CASSFRSDRGSSYNEQFF

j_gene: TRBJ1-4
abundance: -
d_gene: -
v_gene: TRBV5-6
CDR3nt: TGTGCCAGCAGCTTGGACAGGACTAATGAAAAACTGTTTTTT
CDR3aa: CASSLDRTNEKLFF

j_gene: TRBJ1-5
abundance: -
d_gene: -
v_gene: TRBV6-5
CDR3nt: TGTGCCAGCAGCCCTGTACAGCCCAGCAATCAGCCCCAGCATTTT
CDR3aa: CASSPVQPSNQPQHF

j_gene: TRBJ2-5
abundance: -
d_gene: -
v_gene: TRBV14
CDR3nt: TGTGCCAGCAGCCAAGGCCGGACAGACAAAGGGTACCAAGAGACCCAGTACTTC
CDR3aa: CASSQGRTDKGYQETQYF

j_gene: TRBJ2-7
abundance: -
d_gene: TRBD1
v_gene: TRBV27
CDR3nt: TGTGCCAGCAGTCACTTCCCCGGACAGGGTGTAGGTGAGCAGTACTTC
CDR3aa: CASSHFPGQGVGEQYF

j_gene: TRBJ2-1
abundance: -
d_gene: TRBD1
v_gene: TRBV30
CDR3nt: TGTGCCTGGAGTTCCGTACAGGGGCTAGAGCAGTTCTTC
CDR3aa: CAWSSVQGLEQFF

j_gene: TRBJ1-2
abundance: -
d_gene: -
v_gene: TRBV11-3
CDR3nt: TGTGCCAGCAGCCCTCCCGGGCAGGGTGTCGACTATGGCTACACCTTC
CDR3aa: CASSPPGQGVDYGYTF

j_gene: TRBJ2-7
abundance: -
d_gene: TRBD1
v_gene: TRBV2
CDR3nt: TGTGCCAGCACTAAAGGGACAGGGGCCTCCTACGAGCAGTACTTC
CDR3aa: CASTKGTGASYEQYF

j_gene: TRBJ2-3
abundance: few
d_gene: -
v_gene: TRBV29-1
CDR3nt: TGCAGCGTTCGAGACCTCGGAGTCACAGATACGCAGTATTTT
CDR3aa: CSVRDLGVTDTQYF

j_gene: TRBJ1-6
abundance: -
d_gene: -
v_gene: TRBV9
CDR3nt: TGTGCCAGCAGCGTAGACCCCCAGGGGCGCAATTCACCCCTCCACTTT
CDR3aa: CASSVDPQGRNSPLHF

j_gene: TRBJ2-7
abundance: few
d_gene: TRBD2
v_gene: TRBV5-1
CDR3nt: TGCGCCAGCAGCGGGGGACTAGAGGTCGAGCAGTACTTC
CDR3aa: CASSGGLEVEQYF

j_gene: TRBJ2-1
abundance: -
d_gene: TRBD2
v_gene: TRBV18
CDR3nt: TGTGCCAGCTCACCACCCCAGCGGGGGGACAATGAGCAGTTCTTC
CDR3aa: CASSPPQRGDNEQFF

j_gene: TRBJ2-1
abundance: few
d_gene: -
v_gene: TRBV5-4
CDR3nt: TGTGCCAGCGTCAGGGGAGGTGTCTACAATGAGCAGTTCTTC
CDR3aa: CASVRGGVYNEQFF

j_gene: TRBJ2-5
abundance: -
d_gene: -
v_gene: TRBV15
CDR3nt: TGTGCCACCAGCAAACCGATCGGGACACAGCAAGAGACCCAGTACTTC
CDR3aa: CATSKPIGTQQETQYF

j_gene: TRBJ2-3
abundance: once
d_gene: -
v_gene: TRBV5-1
CDR3nt: TGCGCCAGCAGCGCCGACAGAGGCACAGATACGCAGTATTTT
CDR3aa: CASSADRGTDTQYF

j_gene: TRBJ2-5
abundance: -
d_gene: TRBD2
v_gene: TRBV14
CDR3nt: TGTGCCAGCAGCCAAGATTTCGGACTAGCGGGAGAAGAGACCCAGTACTTC
CDR3aa: CASSQDFGLAGEETQYF

j_gene: TRBJ2-7
abundance: -
d_gene: TRBD2
v_gene: TRBV6-1
CDR3nt: TGTGCCAGCAGTGAGTTTTCTAGCGGGGGTCTGAGTGAGCAGTACTTC
CDR3aa: CASSEFSSGGLSEQYF

j_gene: TRBJ1-2
abundance: once
d_gene: TRBD1
v_gene: TRBV10-1
CDR3nt: TGCGCCAGCAGTGAGGGGAAACGGACAGGGGGCTTTCATGGCTACACCTTC
CDR3aa: CASSEGKRTGGFHGYTF

j_gene: TRBJ2-1
abundance: -
d_gene: TRBD2
v_gene: TRBV6-5
CDR3nt: TGTGCCAGCAGCGCCGGGACTAGGGGCAATGAGCAGTTCTTC
CDR3aa: CASSAGTRGNEQFF

j_gene: TRBJ2-3
abundance: -
d_gene: TRBD1
v_gene: TRBV30
CDR3nt: TGTGCCTGGAGTGAGGACAGGGGCACAGATACGCAGTATTTT
CDR3aa: CAWSEDRGTDTQYF

j_gene: TRBJ2-3
abundance: -
d_gene: -
v_gene: TRBV5-1
CDR3nt: TGCGCCAGCAGCTTCGGGGGTGAGGCAGATACGCAGTATTTT
CDR3aa: CASSFGGEADTQYF

j_gene: TRBJ2-7
abundance: -
d_gene: -
v_gene: TRBV7-9
CDR3nt: TGTGCCAGCAGCTTACCACCAAGGCAGGGCGGGTCCTACGAGCAGTACTTC
CDR3aa: CASSLPPRQGGSYEQYF

j_gene: TRBJ2-3
abundance: few
d_gene: -
v_gene: TRBV5-1
CDR3nt: TGCGCCAGCAGCTTGAGTGGGGCGCTCACAGATACGCAGTATTTT
CDR3aa: CASSLSGALTDTQYF

j_gene: TRBJ2-2
abundance: -
d_gene: -
v_gene: TRBV11-3
CDR3nt: TGTGCCAGCAGCTTAGAGTCGGGTAACACCGGGGAGCTGTTTTTT
CDR3aa: CASSLESGNTGELFF

j_gene: TRBJ1-1
abundance: -
d_gene: -
v_gene: TRBV11-1
CDR3nt: TGTGCCAGCAGCTTCGATGAACGGAGCGAAGCTTTCTTT
CDR3aa: CASSFDERSEAFF

j_gene: TRBJ2-7
abundance: -
d_gene: -
v_gene: TRBV30
CDR3nt: TGTGCCTGGAGTGTCGGTCAGGGCCTAGCCTACGAGCAGTACTTC
CDR3aa: CAWSVGQGLAYEQYF

j_gene: TRBJ2-1
abundance: -
d_gene: TRBD2
v_gene: TRBV6-1
CDR3nt: TGTGCCAGCAGTGAGGGACTAGCGGACTACAATGAGCAGTTCTTC
CDR3aa: CASSEGLADYNEQFF

j_gene: TRBJ2-1
abundance: -
d_gene: -
v_gene: TRBV20-1
CDR3nt: TGCAGTGCCTCGGGTTACAATGAGCAGTTCTTC
CDR3aa: CSASGYNEQFF

j_gene: TRBJ1-2
abundance: -
d_gene: -
v_gene: TRBV4-3
CDR3nt: TGCGCCAGCAGCCAAGAGTGGGGATTTGGTGGCTACACCTTC
CDR3aa: CASSQEWGFGGYTF

j_gene: TRBJ1-1
abundance: -
d_gene: -
v_gene: TRBV6-5
CDR3nt: TGTGCCAGCAGTTATCGGTTGGGGTCCATGAACACTGAAGCTTTCTTT
CDR3aa: CASSYRLGSMNTEAFF

j_gene: TRBJ2-3
abundance: -
d_gene: TRBD1
v_gene: TRBV6-6
CDR3nt: TGTGCCAGCAGTTACGCCGACAGGGGGCAGAGTGGTACGCAGTATTTT
CDR3aa: CASSYADRGQSGTQYF

j_gene: TRBJ2-7
abundance: -
d_gene: -
v_gene: TRBV25-1
CDR3nt: TGTGCCAGCAGTGAGGGCCAGGGAAACTACGAGCAGTACTTC
CDR3aa: CASSEGQGNYEQYF

j_gene: TRBJ1-2
abundance: -
d_gene: TRBD1
v_gene: TRBV11-2
CDR3nt: TGTGCCAGCAGCCTAGAAGGCGCAGGGGGGATTCATGGCTACACCTTC
CDR3aa: CASSLEGAGGIHGYTF

j_gene: TRBJ2-3
abundance: -
d_gene: -
v_gene: TRBV5-6
CDR3nt: TGTGCCAGCAGCTTGTTCGGGGTGAGGGATACGCAGTATTTT
CDR3aa: CASSLFGVRDTQYF

j_gene: TRBJ2-7
abundance: few
d_gene: TRBD2
v_gene: TRBV5-6
CDR3nt: TGTGCCAGCAGCATAGCGGGAAGTGCCTACGAGCAGTACTTC
CDR3aa: CASSIAGSAYEQYF

j_gene: TRBJ1-4
abundance: -
d_gene: -
v_gene: TRBV27
CDR3nt: TGTGCCAGCAGTTTCGGTCTCCCCAATGAAAAACTGTTTTTT
CDR3aa: CASSFGLPNEKLFF

j_gene: TRBJ1-2
abundance: -
d_gene: TRBD1
v_gene: TRBV29-1
CDR3nt: TGCAGCGTCCTCTCCGGACAGGGTAGTAATTTGGGTTATGGCTACACCTTC
CDR3aa: CSVLSGQGSNLGYGYTF

j_gene: TRBJ2-5
abundance: few
d_gene: -
v_gene: TRBV9
CDR3nt: TGTGCCAGCAGCGCGAGGGAAGAGACCCAGTACTTC
CDR3aa: CASSAREETQYF

j_gene: TRBJ2-3
abundance: -
d_gene: -
v_gene: TRBV10-3
CDR3nt: TGTGCCATCAGTGAGTTAGTGGATACGCAGTATTTT
CDR3aa: CAISELVDTQYF

j_gene: TRBJ2-7
abundance: few
d_gene: TRBD1
v_gene: TRBV5-1
CDR3nt: TGCGCCTCCCAGGGGGATGAGTTTAACGAGCAGTACTTC
CDR3aa: CASQGDEFNEQYF

j_gene: TRBJ1-2
abundance: -
d_gene: TRBD1
v_gene: TRBV29-1
CDR3nt: TGCAGCGTTGAATCGGGACAGCGAGGTGGCTACACCTTC
CDR3aa: CSVESGQRGGYTF

j_gene: TRBJ2-1
abundance: -
d_gene: -
v_gene: TRBV28
CDR3nt: TGTGCCGCTGCGGAGGAGCGGATATTCTACAATGAGCAGTTCTTC
CDR3aa: CAAAEERIFYNEQFF

j_gene: TRBJ2-7
abundance: -
d_gene: -
v_gene: TRBV14
CDR3nt: TGTGCCAGCAGCCCCCAGGCTGGCGGGGCTGGATACGAGCAGTACTTC
CDR3aa: CASSPQAGGAGYEQYF

j_gene: TRBJ1-5
abundance: -
d_gene: TRBD1
v_gene: TRBV7-2
CDR3nt: TGTGCCAGCAGCCCAGGACAGGGCAACAATCAGCCCCAGCATTTT
CDR3aa: CASSPGQGNNQPQHF

j_gene: TRBJ2-2
abundance: -
d_gene: -
v_gene: TRBV7-2
CDR3nt: TGTGCCAGCAGCTTTCTCCCCGGGACCCAGAACACCGGGGAGCTGTTTTTT
CDR3aa: CASSFLPGTQNTGELFF

j_gene: TRBJ1-5
abundance: -
d_gene: -
v_gene: TRBV28
CDR3nt: TGTGCCAGCAGTTTGTCACAGGGAGGAATGTATTTT
CDR3aa: CASSLSQGGMYF

j_gene: TRBJ1-6
abundance: -
d_gene: TRBD1
v_gene: TRBV6-5
CDR3nt: TGTGCCAGCAGGACAGGGGGCGCGTATAATTCACCCCTCCACTTT
CDR3aa: CASRTGGAYNSPLHF

j_gene: TRBJ2-6
abundance: few
d_gene: -
v_gene: TRBV4-3
CDR3nt: TGCGCCAGCAGCCAAGATGACCAGACCAAATGGGGGGCCAACGTCCTGACTTTC
CDR3aa: CASSQDDQTKWGANVLTF

j_gene: TRBJ1-1
abundance: few
d_gene: TRBD1
v_gene: TRBV7-6
CDR3nt: TGTGCCAGCAGCTTCAACAGGGGGAACACTGAAGCTTTCTTT
CDR3aa: CASSFNRGNTEAFF

j_gene: TRBJ2-6
abundance: few
d_gene: -
v_gene: TRBV5-1
CDR3nt: TGCGCCAGCAGCTCGGAACCGGTGGGGTCTGGGGCCAACGTCCTGACTTTC
CDR3aa: CASSSEPVGSGANVLTF

j_gene: TRBJ1-2
abundance: -
d_gene: -
v_gene: TRBV7-6
CDR3nt: TGTGCCAGCAGCCGGATGACAGTTGGTGGGGGCTACACCTTC
CDR3aa: CASSRMTVGGGYTF

j_gene: TRBJ1-2
abundance: -
d_gene: TRBD1
v_gene: TRBV19
CDR3nt: TGTGCCAGTAGGGGACAGGGACCGGTTTACGGCTACACCTTC
CDR3aa: CASRGQGPVYGYTF

j_gene: TRBJ1-2
abundance: -
d_gene: -
v_gene: TRBV5-6
CDR3nt: TGTGCCAGCAGCATGACAGGTAGAGGAGACTATGGCTACACCTTC
CDR3aa: CASSMTGRGDYGYTF

j_gene: TRBJ2-3
abundance: -
d_gene: -
v_gene: TRBV9
CDR3nt: TGTGCCAGCAGCAACAGGGAGCTGAGGGATACGCAGTATTTT
CDR3aa: CASSNRELRDTQYF